A single sample gave rise to the 14 T cell receptor beta chains below, sequenced in a study of shared clonotypes between healthy human individuals. Generated by immunoSEQ multiplex PCR, the TCRdb table keeps only in-frame clones and is missing some. Among about 680,000 clones listed, 92% were seen once. As defined, naive CD8 cells were CD45RO-negative and positively selected for CCR7, with terminally differentiated effector memory CD45RA+ cells excluded. Sequenced: naive CD8+ T cells sorted from blood. Every receptor here comes from a young man in good health.

The rearrangement links TRBV7-9 to TRBJ1-3; D remains ambiguous. The V and J ends lost 5 bases and 2 bases respectively, with 7 bases between them. Germline CDR1 and CDR2: SEHNR and FQNEAQ (reference sequence). The CDR3 spans 13 residues. CDR3 DNA: TGTGCCAGCAGCGCAGTTACTGGAAACACCATATATTTT. It translates to CASSAVTGNTIYF.

The CDR3 region is CASSLVRGANSYEQYF. The CDR3 DNA reads TGTGCCAGCAGCTTAGTCCGCGGGGCGAACTCCTACGAGCAGTACTTC. The chain uses TRBV7-6 and TRBJ2-7; a weak D match, TRBD2 (6 bases). Per the germline V gene, CDR1 is SGHVS and CDR2 is FNYEAQ. V lost 1 base, J lost 0 bases, and 13 bases lay in between. CDR3 size: 16 residues.

The rearrangement joins TRBV5-4 to TRBJ2-3, with D uncertain. V shed 4 bases and J shed 2 bases, with 11 bases lying between them. The germline V gene has CDR1 SGHNT and CDR2 YYREEE (reference sequence). CDR3 size: 14 residues. The CDR3 region is CASSVLTPTDTQYF. CDR3 DNA: TGTGCCAGCAGCGTGTTAACCCCCACAGATACGCAGTATTTT. The variable domain in full, with the rest retrieved from reference TRBV5-4 and TRBJ2-3, is ETGVTQSPTHLIKTRGQQVTLRCSSQSGHNTVSWYQQALGQGPQFIFQYYREEENGRGNFPPRFSGLQFPNYSSELNVNALELDDSALYLCASSVLTPTDTQYFGPGTRLTVL.

In its sample, this clone was seen once. The chain joins TRBV7-9 to TRBJ1-1; D is unclear. CDR1 and CDR2 from the germline V gene are SEHNR and FQNEAQ (reference sequence). The CDR3 runs 13 residues. Trimming shortened V by 5 bases and J by 1 base, and 8 bases separated the two germline ends. In DNA, the CDR3 is TGTGCCAGCAGCCGCGACACGAACACTGAAGCTTTCTTT. Its translation is CASSRDTNTEAFF.

Comment on this clone: This CDR3 is also generated by other DNA sequences in the sample. V usage is TRBV6-1 and J usage is TRBJ2-7; D is perhaps TRBD2 (6 bases). Trimming cost V 6 bases and J 0 bases, with 15 bases left between them. Germline V lookup: CDR1 MNHNS, CDR2 SASEGT. The CDR3 extends over 15 amino acids. The CDR3 DNA follows: TGTGCCAGCAGGCCCGCCGGGACTTCCTCCTACGAGCAGTACTTC. This sequence encodes CASRPAGTSSYEQYF.

The count of this clone is one. J is TRBJ1-2 and V is TRBV6-5, with 7 bases aligning to TRBD1. The CDR3 extends over 15 amino acids. With 0 bases clipped from V and 7 bases from J, the junction kept 8 bases outside the gene matches. Germline lookup yields CDR1 MNHEY and CDR2 SVGAGI. The CDR3 bases are TGTGCCAGCAGTTACTCGACGACAGGGAACGTTGGCTACACCTTC. This codes for CASSYSTTGNVGYTF.

The chain joins TRBV7-9 to TRBJ1-4; D gene unclear. This CDR3 contains 15 residues. Germline CDR1 reads SEHNR; CDR2 reads FQNEAQ (reference sequence). Trimming cost V 2 bases and J 5 bases, with 12 bases left between them. The CDR3 nucleotides read TGTGCCAGCAGCTTAACGCCGCCTGAGAATGAAAAACTGTTTTTT. Amino acids: CASSLTPPENEKLFF.

This chain uses TRBV6-6 with TRBJ1-4, with D perhaps TRBD1 (5 bases). Trimming shortened V by 2 bases and J by 9 bases, and 13 bases separated the two germline ends. Germline CDR1 MNHNY, CDR2 SVGAGI (reference sequence). The CDR3 is 14 residues long. The CDR3 DNA sequence: TGTGCCAGCAGTTACGGGGGGGAAACGCAAAAACTGTTTTTT. Its protein product is CASSYGGETQKLFF.

The gene calls are TRBV27 and TRBJ1-1; D gene unclear. Trimming cost V 3 bases and J 0 bases, with 8 bases left between them. Germline assignment: CDR1 MNHEY and CDR2 SMNVEV (reference sequence). CDR3 length: 14 amino acids. CDR3 loop: CASSFDGLNTEAFF. The DNA of the CDR3 is TGTGCCAGCAGTTTTGACGGGCTGAACACTGAAGCTTTCTTT.

The chain recombines TRBV11-2 with TRBJ2-3; 7 nucleotides agree with TRBD2. With 1 base clipped from V and 2 bases from J, the junction kept 12 bases outside the gene matches. This CDR3 is built from 18 residues. Germline CDR1 and CDR2: SGHAT and FQNNGV. The CDR3 region has the DNA TGTGCCAGCAGCTTAGGCAGGTCTGGACTAGGAACCACAGATACGCAGTATTTT. It specifies CASSLGRSGLGTTDTQYF.

This chain's CDR3 is CASSSGGLAGDFSGEQFF. Here the CDR3 DNA reads TGTGCCAGCAGCTCCGGCGGACTAGCGGGAGATTTTAGTGGTGAGCAGTTCTTC. The chain has TRBV11-2 and TRBJ2-1; 13 bases fit TRBD2. Losses at the gene ends were 4 bases for V and 9 bases for J; bases not matched to a gene: 15. The CDR3 totals 18 residues. In germline, CDR1 is SGHAT, CDR2 FQNNGV.

This sequence joins TRBV6-1 and TRBJ1-4, with D tentatively TRBD1 (5 bases). The CDR3 is 17 amino acids. The V end was cut by 4 bases, the J end by 7 bases, with 22 bases between. The V gene's germline CDR1 is MNHNS and CDR2 SASEGT. The CDR3 sequence is CASSGLTPGTRGEKLFF. The DNA of the CDR3 is TGTGCCAGCAGTGGCTTGACACCCGGGACCCGGGGTGAAAAACTGTTTTTT.

The chain uses TRBV27 and TRBJ2-5; weak D call: TRBD1 (5 bases). CDR3 length: 16 residues. Trimming took 6 bases from V and 1 from J, leaving 18 bases between them. Germline V gene sequence: CDR1 MNHEY, CDR2 SMNVEV (reference sequence). In DNA form, the CDR3 reads TGTGCCAGCAGGAATCGAAAGGGGTACCCCCAAGAGACCCAGTACTTC. It is translated as CASRNRKGYPQETQYF.

V is TRBV28 and J is TRBJ1-5; D remains ambiguous. Trimming pared 5 bases from V and 1 base from J, leaving 9 bases between. This CDR3 comprises 14 residues. The germline gives CDR1 MDHEN, CDR2 SYDVKM. This CDR3 is CASSLLRSNQPQHF. The CDR3 nucleotides read TGTGCCAGCAGTCTTCTGAGGAGCAATCAGCCCCAGCATTTT.